Presented here are 14 T cell receptor beta chains from one specimen sequenced in a study of T cells in Graves' hyperthyroidism and ophthalmopathy. There were TCR beta CDR3 regions amplified from RNA transcripts. Using the HTBI primer set, a first-round RT-PCR was run on the TCR CDR3. Each CDR3 protein gets one entry after TCRdb re-called the multiplex PCR reads with MiXCR. Found here are approximately 710,000 distinct CDR3 sequences, roughly 17% of them singletons; the top ten hold around 15%. The sample comprised blood. These TCRs come from a man aged 45 to 65 with Graves' hyperthyroidism.

This clonotype was counted many times. The CDR3: CASSEGLVYEQYF. For the CDR3, the DNA is TGTGCCAGCAGTGAGGGACTAGTCTACGAGCAGTACTTC. The rearrangement joins TRBV6-1 to TRBJ2-7; 8 nucleotides match TRBD2. V was pared by 3 bases and J by 3 bases, with 1 base of the junction left unmatched. CDR1 and CDR2 (germline): MNHNS, SASEGT. The CDR3 loop spans 13 amino acids.

This clonotype has just a few counts. The chain links TRBV7-2 to TRBJ2-5, with D hard to call. Trimming stripped 4 bases from V and 2 bases from J, with 17 bases between. The CDR3 length is 16 residues. The V gene's germline CDR1 is SGHTA and CDR2 FQGNSA. The CDR3 reads CASSSRRAGPQETQYF. CDR3 bases: TGTGCCAGCAGCTCACGACGCGCAGGTCCACAAGAGACCCAGTACTTC.

The chain carries TRBV18 and TRBJ2-7; no clear D. Germline loops: CDR1 KGHSH, CDR2 LQKENI. This CDR3 is 15 amino acids long. V was pared by 3 bases and J by 0 bases, with 12 bases between. The CDR3 sequence: CASSPPARSSYEQYF. The CDR3 DNA is TGTGCCAGCTCACCCCCGGCCAGGAGCTCCTACGAGCAGTACTTC.

This chain links TRBV24-1 with TRBJ2-1, with 10 bases matching TRBD1. Germline loops: CDR1 KGHDR, CDR2 SFDVKD. Germline trimming cut 4 bases from V and 6 bases from J; bases unmatched to any gene: 5. The CDR3 consists of 15 residues. CDR3 residues: CATSERDRGSNEQFF. In DNA form, the CDR3 reads TGTGCCACCAGTGAAAGGGACAGGGGAAGCAATGAGCAGTTCTTC.

This clonotype occurred a few times. The J gene is TRBJ2-1, the V gene TRBV19, with D hard to call. Trimming cost V 3 bases and J 0 bases, with 3 bases left between them. The CDR3 sequence is 13 residues long. Germline CDR1 is LNHDA and CDR2 is SQIVND (reference sequence). The CDR3 DNA follows: TGTGCCAGTAGTATGGCCTCCTACAATGAGCAGTTCTTC. Amino acid sequence: CASSMASYNEQFF.

As regards this clonotype: Since a much larger clone is just one base distant, this may be a read error. The J gene is TRBJ2-5, the V gene TRBV24-1; perhaps TRBD1 as D (6 bases). Germline CDR1 KGHDR, CDR2 SFDVKD. This CDR3 region has 16 residues. The CDR3 reads CAISDRERDIGETQYF. DNA for the CDR3: TGTGCCATCAGTGATCGGGAACGGGACATAGGAGAGACCCAGTACTTC.

There are many counts of this clonotype. J is TRBJ2-7 and V is TRBV7-9; TRBD2 is a possible D gene (5 bases). The CDR3 is 18 residues long. CDR1 and CDR2 from the germline V gene are SEHNR and FQNEAQ (reference sequence). The V gene lost 11 bases and the J gene lost 0 bases, with 29 bases spanning the gap. CDR3 sequence: CAYNQSKVFAGTSYEQYF. In DNA form, the CDR3 reads TGTGCCTACAACCAGTCAAAGGTATTCGCGGGTACCTCCTACGAGCAGTACTTC.

Ten or more counts support this clonotype. The chain joins TRBV6-1 to TRBJ1-5; maybe TRBD1 (5 bases). V was cut by 6 bases and J by 0 bases, with 12 bases left in between. Germline CDR1 and CDR2: MNHNS and SASEGT. CDR3 length equals 15 residues. As DNA, the CDR3 is TGTGCCAGCAGGGGCTTACAGGTTAGCAATCAGCCCCAGCATTTT. It encodes CASRGLQVSNQPQHF.

This clonotype was seen ten or more times. This chain connects TRBV15 to TRBJ2-3; D gene unclear. The CDR3 runs to 14 residues. The V gene's germline CDR1 is LNHNV and CDR2 YYDKDF (reference sequence). V lost 2 bases, J lost 3 bases, and 9 bases lay in between. The CDR3 reads CATSRLLGTDTQYF. The CDR3 coding sequence is TGTGCCACCAGCAGACTTCTAGGTACAGATACGCAGTATTTT.

This clonotype was recorded many times. The rearrangement links TRBV28 to TRBJ2-7, with TRBD2 matching over 12 bases. The V and J ends lost 5 bases and 3 bases, in that order; junction bases with no gene match: 8. This CDR3 is 16 amino acids long. Germline CDR1 is MDHEN and CDR2 is SYDVKM. The CDR3 here is CASSPYPTSGSYEQYF. The CDR3 DNA is TGTGCCAGCAGTCCCTACCCGACTAGCGGGAGCTACGAGCAGTACTTC.

This clonotype was detected ten times or more. This sequence joins TRBV28 and TRBJ2-7; the D call may be TRBD1 or TRBD2 (5 bases each). The CDR3 is 16 amino acids. V was trimmed by 5 bases and J by 3 bases, leaving 20 bases between them. Germline V gene sequence: CDR1 MDHEN, CDR2 SYDVKM. CDR3 sequence: CASSPSQGARYYEQYF. DNA of the CDR3: TGTGCCAGCAGTCCATCCCAGGGAGCCAGATACTACGAGCAGTACTTC.

This clonotype has a count of ten or more. This chain links TRBV2 with TRBJ1-2; 9 bases agree with TRBD1. The CDR3 spans 14 residues. Germline values: CDR1 SNHLY, CDR2 FYNNEI. The V gene end was trimmed by 1 base and the J gene end by 4 bases; junction bases not matched to a gene: 1. The CDR3 loop reads CASSEGGQGYGYTF. For the CDR3, the DNA is TGTGCCAGCAGTGAAGGGGGACAGGGCTATGGCTACACCTTC.

This clonotype was detected many times. The chain uses TRBV2 and TRBJ2-7; the match to TRBD2 covers 7 bases. V shed 6 bases and J 5 bases; nucleotides not matched to a gene: 4. The CDR3 covers 12 residues. Germline V gives CDR1 SNHLY, CDR2 FYNNEI. Here the CDR3 DNA reads TGTGCCAGCAGAGCCCTAGCGGACGAGCAGTACTTC. Amino acids: CASRALADEQYF.

V gene TRBV10-3 combines with J gene TRBJ1-6; 7 bases line up with TRBD1. The J segment lost 4 bases and the V segment lost 5 bases, leaving 8 bases of the junction unmatched. The V gene's germline CDR1 is ENHRY and CDR2 SYGVKD. This CDR3 spans 16 amino acids. This chain's CDR3 is CAISREGAVYNSPLHF. Written as DNA, the CDR3 is TGTGCCATCAGTCGAGAGGGGGCTGTGTATAATTCACCCCTCCACTTT.